This is a list of T cell receptor beta chains from one sample in a study of CD8+ T cells in alopecia areata. Method: immunoSEQ multiplex PCR; TCRdb's copy keeps in-frame clones and lacks some. The sample lists about 200,000 clones; about 60% were seen once. The specimen comprised CD4+ T cells sorted from blood, sampled at week 4, from a patient treated with tofacitinib. The receptors here all came from a human donor with alopecia areata. CDR3s include the opening cysteine and the closing phenylalanine or tryptophan. Each record gives: D gene, clone size, V gene, J gene, CDR3 DNA, CDR3 protein. A D gene is named only where the DNA matches it firmly. The size field is filled for only some rows; it gives once, few, many or a size class.

NA	NA	TRBV28	TRBJ2-6	TGTGCCAGCAGGACCGGGGCCAACGTCCTGACTTTC	CASRTGANVLTF
NA	NA	TRBV11-2	TRBJ2-1	TGTGCCAGCAGCCTCCGTTTGGGGGGCACAGGCAATGAGCAGTTCTTC	CASSLRLGGTGNEQFF
NA	NA	TRBV9	TRBJ1-5	TGTGCCAGCAGCGTAGCAGGGTATCAGCCCCAGCATTTT	CASSVAGYQPQHF
NA	NA	TRBV5-6	TRBJ2-5	TGTGCCAGCAGCTTGGTAGGGGAGACCCAGTACTTC	CASSLVGETQYF
NA	NA	TRBV4-1	TRBJ1-5	TGCGCCAGCAGCCAAGAGGGATACAATCAGCCCCAGCATTTT	CASSQEGYNQPQHF
TRBD2	few	TRBV27	TRBJ2-5	TGTGCCAGCAGTTTAGGTGGGGGACTAGCGGTAAAGACCCAGTACTTC	CASSLGGGLAVKTQYF
NA	NA	TRBV29-1	TRBJ2-5	TGCAGCGTTGAAGAAGTAGTGCGGGAGACCCAGTACTTC	CSVEEVVRETQYF
NA	NA	TRBV27	TRBJ1-5	TGTGCCAGCAGTCCCCTAGTCGGCATTTCTGACCAGCCCCAGCATTTT	CASSPLVGISDQPQHF
NA	NA	TRBV5-1	TRBJ2-6	TGCGCCAGCAGGCCGCAAAGGGCGTCCCCCTCTGGGGCCAACGTCCTGACTTTC	CASRPQRASPSGANVLTF
NA	NA	TRBV12-5	TRBJ2-5	TGTGCTAGTGCCCCGAGGACGGATGGGACCCAGTACTTC	CASAPRTDGTQYF
NA	few	TRBV19	TRBJ1-5	TGTGCCAGTAGTATAGTCGTCAATCAGCCCCAGCATTTT	CASSIVVNQPQHF
NA	once	TRBV30	TRBJ1-1	TGTGCCTGGAGCCGCGTCCGGGACAAGAACACTGAAGCTTTCTTT	CAWSRVRDKNTEAFF
NA	NA	TRBV30	TRBJ1-2	TGTGCCTGGAGCGGAAACAGGGACTATGGCTACACCTTC	CAWSGNRDYGYTF
TRBD1	few	TRBV29-1	TRBJ2-1	TGCAGCGTTGCGGACTCCGGGACAGGGGGCAATGAGCAGTTCTTC	CSVADSGTGGNEQFF
NA	NA	TRBV30	TRBJ1-1	TGTGCCTGGAGTCTAAAAAGGCGAGTGGACACTGAAGCTTTCTTT	CAWSLKRRVDTEAFF
NA	NA	TRBV7-2	TRBJ2-3	TGTGCCAGCAGCTTGGGGGGCAACACAGATACGCAGTATTTT	CASSLGGNTDTQYF
TRBD1	NA	TRBV18	TRBJ2-1	TGTGCCAGCTCGCCAACCGGGACAGAGCTAGACAATGAGCAGTTCTTC	CASSPTGTELDNEQFF
TRBD1	NA	TRBV28	TRBJ2-7	TGTGCCAGCAGTTTATCCGGGACAGGGGGGATAAACTACGAGCAGTACTTC	CASSLSGTGGINYEQYF
TRBD1	NA	TRBV2	TRBJ1-6	TGTGCCAGCAGGGGCTCCGGGACAGCTAATTCACCCCTCCACTTT	CASRGSGTANSPLHF
NA	once	TRBV29-1	TRBJ2-5	TGCAGCGTTGGCCCGAACCAAGAGACCCAGTACTTC	CSVGPNQETQYF
NA	NA	TRBV6-5	TRBJ2-1	TGTGCCAGCAGGGAGGACGGAGGATATTACAATGAGCAGTTCTTC	CASREDGGYYNEQFF
NA	NA	TRBV6-4	TRBJ1-2	TGTGCCAGCAGTGACTACGAGGGTACATCCAATGGCTACACCTTC	CASSDYEGTSNGYTF
NA	many	TRBV20-1	TRBJ2-1	TGCAGTGCTAGTGGCAGCCGGGGAGAGTTCTTC	CSASGSRGEFF
TRBD1	few	TRBV7-2	TRBJ2-4	TGTGCCAGCAGCTGGGACAGTAAAAACATTCAGTACTTC	CASSWDSKNIQYF
NA	few	TRBV30	TRBJ2-2	TGTGCCTGGAGAAGGCGCGGCACCGGGGAGCTGTTTTTT	CAWRRRGTGELFF
TRBD1	NA	TRBV29-1	TRBJ2-7	TGCAGCGTGACCGGGACAGTTACCTACGAGCAGTACTTC	CSVTGTVTYEQYF
NA	few	TRBV10-3	TRBJ2-1	TGTGCCATCAGTGAGGTTTTAGGGGCACAGAGAAAAGCCTACAATGAGCAGTTCTTC	CAISEVLGAQRKAYNEQFF
NA	NA	TRBV4-1	TRBJ2-7	TGCGCCAGCAGCCATCTGGACACCCTCTCCTACGAGCAGTACTTC	CASSHLDTLSYEQYF
NA	NA	TRBV6-1	TRBJ1-5	TGTGCCAGCAGTGAAGAATGGAAACAGCCCCAGCATTTT	CASSEEWKQPQHF
NA	NA	TRBV10-3	TRBJ1-2	TGTGCCATCAGTGATAGCAGCTTTAACTATGGCTACACCTTC	CAISDSSFNYGYTF
NA	NA	TRBV4-3	TRBJ1-2	TGCGCCAGCAGCCAAGACCTAACGAGGGGATATGGCTACACCTTC	CASSQDLTRGYGYTF
NA	NA	TRBV6-6	TRBJ2-2	TGTGCCAGCAGACACCCGGGTGACACCGGGGAGCTGTTTTTT	CASRHPGDTGELFF
NA	NA	TRBV29-1	TRBJ2-1	TGCAGCGCCGAGGGGCACCCGTCCTACAATGAGCAGTTCTTC	CSAEGHPSYNEQFF
TRBD1	once	TRBV30	TRBJ2-3	TGTGCCTGGAGTGTTGACAGGGGAGGAAGAGATACGCAGTATTTT	CAWSVDRGGRDTQYF
TRBD1	few	TRBV5-6	TRBJ1-6	TGTGCCAGCGCAGTCCGGGACAGAGATTCACCCCTCCACTTT	CASAVRDRDSPLHF
TRBD1	NA	TRBV2	TRBJ1-2	TGTGCCAGCAGTGAGGGGACCCCAGGGGGTTCCTTCTATGGCTACACCTTC	CASSEGTPGGSFYGYTF
NA	NA	TRBV30	TRBJ2-6	TGTGCCGGGGCCCACGGCTACTCTGGGGCCAACGTCCTGACTTTC	CAGAHGYSGANVLTF
TRBD1	NA	TRBV18	TRBJ2-7	TGTGCCAGCTCACTGGGACAGGGTATCTACGAGCAGTACTTC	CASSLGQGIYEQYF
NA	NA	TRBV11-2	TRBJ2-2	TGTGCCAGCGCCCCAGCCCCACGCAGGACGGCCGGGGAGCTGTTTTTT	CASAPAPRRTAGELFF
TRBD1	NA	TRBV29-1	TRBJ2-7	TGCAGCGTTGAAAAGGACAGGATTTCCTACGAGCAGTACTTC	CSVEKDRISYEQYF
TRBD1	NA	TRBV6-5	TRBJ1-4	TGTGCCAGCAGTTTACGGGGGACAGCAACTAATGAAAAACTGTTTTTT	CASSLRGTATNEKLFF
NA	NA	TRBV6-5	TRBJ1-1	TGTGCCAGCAGTTACTCGGCAGGGAGTTGGGGCACTGAAGCTTTCTTT	CASSYSAGSWGTEAFF
NA	once	TRBV2	TRBJ1-5	TGTGCCAGCAACCCCAACAGCCGCAATCAGCCCCAGCATTTT	CASNPNSRNQPQHF
NA	few	TRBV7-2	TRBJ1-1	TGTGCCAGCAGCCGCAGGGACACCTTGAACACTGAAGCTTTCTTT	CASSRRDTLNTEAFF
TRBD1	once	TRBV29-1	TRBJ2-7	TGCAGCGTTCGGACAGGGGGCCACGAGCAGTACTTC	CSVRTGGHEQYF
TRBD2	NA	TRBV29-1	TRBJ2-1	TGCAGCGTAGAAGGACTAGCGGGGAATGAGCAGTTCTTC	CSVEGLAGNEQFF
NA	few	TRBV29-1	TRBJ1-5	TGCAGCGTGCGGCCACGCGACAATCAGCCCCAGCATTTT	CSVRPRDNQPQHF
NA	few	TRBV5-1	TRBJ2-3	TGCGCCAGCAGCCCGGGTAATAGTCCGTACACAGATACGCAGTATTTT	CASSPGNSPYTDTQYF
TRBD1	NA	TRBV11-3	TRBJ1-1	TGTGCCAGCAGCTTCGGGACAGGGCCTGAAGCTTTCTTT	CASSFGTGPEAFF
NA	few	TRBV10-3	TRBJ1-6	TGTGCCATCAGTGATGTGGCCCGGGGGTACAATTCACCCCTCCACTTT	CAISDVARGYNSPLHF
NA	NA	TRBV28	TRBJ1-1	TGTGCCAGCAGTCTGCACTTTGGGAGTGGTGAAGCTTTCTTT	CASSLHFGSGEAFF
TRBD1	few	TRBV9	TRBJ2-1	TGTGCCAGCAGCAAGGGACAGTACAATGAGCAGTTCTTC	CASSKGQYNEQFF
TRBD1	few	TRBV28	TRBJ2-7	TGTGCCAGCAGTCTGGACAGGCGGTACGAGCAGTACTTC	CASSLDRRYEQYF
NA	NA	TRBV29-1	TRBJ2-5	TGCAGCGTCCCCGCTGGTTCGGGGACCCAGTACTTC	CSVPAGSGTQYF
NA	NA	TRBV15	TRBJ1-1	TGTGCCACCAGCAGACAACAGGGTGCGGCTTTCTTT	CATSRQQGAAFF
TRBD1	few	TRBV28	TRBJ1-2	TGTGCCAGCAGTTCGGGACAGGGGATTTTCGGCTACACCTTC	CASSSGQGIFGYTF
NA	NA	TRBV19	TRBJ2-5	TGTGCCAGTAGTATACAAAACTTCCAAGAGACCCAGTACTTC	CASSIQNFQETQYF
NA	NA	TRBV4-1	TRBJ2-5	TGCGCCAGCAGCCAAGATAGACACCTTCAAGAGACCCAGTACTTC	CASSQDRHLQETQYF